This T cell receptor beta chain was found in a study of blood T cells in healthy people across ages. Study-level points and caveats: It was not possible, with unsorted PBMCs, to conclusively compare naive and antigen-experienced cells.

The CDR3 contains 14 residues. The germline V gene has CDR1 SGHTA and CDR2 FQGNSA. A J-beta primer mix and a sample-barcoded 5' primer were used in a second PCR of roughly 6 to 11 cycles. The study obtained at least 2.5 million CDR3-containing paired-end reads from every sample. TCRdb processed the 5' RACE reads anew with MiXCR; each CDR3 protein has one entry. Here the sample spans fewer than 2 million distinct CDR3 sequences, 30% to 40% being singletons. Comment on this clonotype: What it recognizes is unknown.

V gene TRBV7-2 combines with J gene TRBJ2-4; D assignment may be TRBD1 or TRBD2 (5 bases each). The J call may be faulty, since TRBJ2-7 better matches the DNA end. The origin of this receptor is a human donor in good health. Sequenced sample: blood. The CDR3, as DNA: TGTGCCAGCACCCCCGGGACGGTGCCCTACGAGCAGTACTTC. Amino acids: CASTPGTVPYEQYF.